The 18 T cell receptor beta chains given below trace back to one sample, sequenced in a study of blood T cell repertoires in COVID-19 (dated by TCRdb to about 2020). The library relied on the immunoSEQ multiplex PCR assay. TCRdb's version of the immuneACCESS table is confined to in-frame rearrangements and falls short of the full clone set. An unresolved V gene accounts for under half of the shortfall where checked; the remainder is of unknown origin. This sample gives about 96,000 clones in total; over 85% of them show up just once. The ten largest account for around 4.2% of the sample. The sample consisted of peripheral blood. The receptors come from a human donor with COVID-19, enrolled during active disease. The donor label of this sample is uncertain.

The V and J genes are TRBV5-1 and TRBJ1-2, with D tentatively TRBD1 (6 bases). The CDR3 length is 15 residues. CDR1 SGHRS and CDR2 YFSETQ come from the germline V gene. V was pared by 4 bases and J by 2 bases, with 15 bases between. The CDR3 here is CASSKGVGGNYGYTF. The CDR3 nucleotides read TGCGCCAGCAGCAAGGGGGTCGGGGGGAACTATGGCTACACCTTC.

This rearrangement joins TRBV25-1 to TRBJ2-7; tentatively, D is TRBD2 (6 bases). With 4 bases removed from V and 4 bases from J, the gap between germline ends came to 11 bases. The CDR3 consists of 13 residues. Germline CDR1 is MGHDK and CDR2 is SYGVNS. CDR3 sequence (DNA): TGTGCCAGCAGTGCAAACGGACTATACGAGCAGTACTTC. It translates to CASSANGLYEQYF.

The chain combines TRBV29-1 with TRBJ1-1; 11 bases agree with TRBD1. This CDR3 spans 13 amino acids. Losses at the gene ends were 5 bases for V and 12 bases for J; bases not matched to a gene: 11. CDR1 SQVTM and CDR2 ANQGSEA come from the germline V gene. DNA of the CDR3: TGCAGCGTTCCAGGCCCCGGGACAGGGGGTACTTTCTTT. Translation gives CSVPGPGTGGTFF.

The J gene is TRBJ2-7, the V gene TRBV11-2; D gene ambiguous. Trimming took off 3 bases at V and 3 bases at J, with 6 bases between the two ends. This CDR3 is 12 amino acids long. Germline-derived CDR1 and CDR2 are SGHAT and FQNNGV. The CDR3 loop is CASSFSNYEQYF. The CDR3 DNA sequence: TGTGCCAGCAGCTTTTCCAACTACGAGCAGTACTTC.

The V gene is TRBV4-1, the J gene TRBJ2-1; 11 positions agree with TRBD2. Germline V gene data show CDR1 as MGHRA and CDR2 as YSYEKL. The CDR3 runs 17 residues. V gave up 0 bases and J gave up 3 bases; unmatched junction bases: 4. This CDR3 is CASSQERTSGGYNEQFF. CDR3 in DNA: TGCGCCAGCAGCCAAGAACGTACTAGCGGGGGCTACAATGAGCAGTTCTTC.

This clone was observed a few times. The chain recombines TRBV5-1 with TRBJ2-6; D is perhaps TRBD2 (6 bases). CDR1 is SGHRS and CDR2 is YFSETQ in the germline V gene. Trimming shortened V by 5 bases and J by 3 bases, and 15 bases separated the two germline ends. CDR3 length equals 16 residues. Written as DNA, the CDR3 is TGCGCCAGCAGGGCTACCTCCGGGGGTGGGGCCAACGTCCTGACTTTC. Protein sequence: CASRATSGGGANVLTF.

The J gene is TRBJ1-3, the V gene TRBV29-1; D may be TRBD1 (5 bases). Looked up from germline, CDR1 is SQVTM and CDR2 is ANQGSEA. Trimming removed 8 bases at V and 2 bases at J, with 10 bases between. The CDR3 loop spans 12 amino acids. CDR3 amino acids: CSCGAAGNTIYF. The CDR3 DNA reads TGCAGCTGTGGGGCAGCTGGAAACACCATATATTTT.

The chain combines TRBV12-3 or TRBV12-4 with TRBJ1-1; possible D gene TRBD1, 5 bases. The CDR3 is 13 residues long. Trimming removed 1 base from V and 10 bases from J, with 13 bases in between. DNA for the CDR3: TGTGCCAGCAGTTTAGGCAGGGTACGTCGAGCTTTCTTT. It encodes CASSLGRVRRAFF.

The rearrangement joins TRBV6-1 to TRBJ1-4; D ambiguous. Trimming removed 1 base at V and 8 bases at J, with 17 bases between. Germline lookup yields CDR1 MNHNS and CDR2 SASEGT. This CDR3 is 16 amino acids long. CDR3 amino acids: CASSEGEVRLREKLFF. The CDR3 bases are TGTGCCAGCAGTGAAGGTGAAGTCCGACTTCGGGAAAAACTGTTTTTT.

This clone was detected many times. Other DNA sequences of this sample code for an identical CDR3. This chain uses TRBV7-6 with TRBJ1-5; no firm D call. The CDR3 totals 15 residues. The V gene lost 5 bases and the J gene lost 0 bases, with 11 bases spanning the gap. Germline CDR1 SGHVS, CDR2 FNYEAQ. The CDR3: CASSRLAGSNQPQHF. The CDR3 DNA follows: TGTGCCAGCAGCCGTCTAGCGGGTAGCAATCAGCCCCAGCATTTT.

The genes are TRBV12-3 or TRBV12-4 and TRBJ1-1; TRBD1 aligns across 9 bases. The CDR3 spans 13 residues. The J segment lost 8 bases and the V segment lost 2 bases, leaving 3 bases of the junction unmatched. The DNA for the CDR3 is TGTGCCAGCAGTTTATGGACAGGGGAAGAAGCTTTCTTT. It translates to CASSLWTGEEAFF.

The chain has TRBV6-2 or TRBV6-3 and TRBJ2-5; 8 bases align to TRBD1. V lost 4 bases, J lost 5 bases, and 9 bases stayed unmatched. From germline, CDR1 is MNHEY and CDR2 SVGEGT. CDR3 length: 15 residues. The CDR3: CASSFAGTGRETQYF. CDR3 nucleotide sequence: TGTGCCAGCAGTTTCGCCGGGACAGGCCGGGAGACCCAGTACTTC.

V and J are TRBV21-1 and TRBJ1-3. TRBV21-1 is annotated as a pseudogene. The length of the CDR3 is 15 residues. The CDR3 coding sequence is TGTGCCAGCAGTTGTCAGGGAGGCTCTGGAAACACCATATATTTT. It specifies CASSCQGGSGNTIYF.

The V and J genes are TRBV29-1 and TRBJ2-3, with TRBD1 matching 7 bases. The CDR3 covers 13 residues. Trimming took 4 bases from V and 4 from J; bases not matched to a gene: 5. Germline assignment: CDR1 SQVTM and CDR2 ANQGSEA. The CDR3 spells CSVGDSEADTQYF. For the CDR3, the DNA is TGCAGCGTTGGGGACAGCGAGGCAGATACGCAGTATTTT.

The chain employs TRBV5-6 and TRBJ2-1, with a weak D call TRBD2 (5 bases). Germline assignment: CDR1 SGHDT and CDR2 YYEEEE. V dropped 0 bases and J dropped 4 bases, with 11 bases sitting between them. This CDR3 is 15 amino acids long. The CDR3 loop is CASSLGTPGYNEQFF. Here the CDR3 DNA reads TGTGCCAGCAGCTTGGGGACTCCCGGGTACAATGAGCAGTTCTTC.

The V call is TRBV5-4, the J call TRBJ1-1; a weak D match, TRBD1 (6 bases). V lost 1 base, J lost 10 bases, and 14 bases lay in between. Germline V lookup: CDR1 SGHNT, CDR2 YYREEE (reference sequence). This CDR3 spans 13 amino acids. The CDR3 sequence is CASSLRGAWGAFF. The CDR3 region has the DNA TGTGCCAGCAGCTTGCGGGGGGCCTGGGGAGCTTTCTTT.

This chain's CDR3 is CASSSYIAGGPGEQYF. DNA for the CDR3: TGTGCCAGCAGTTCCTATATAGCGGGAGGGCCTGGCGAGCAGTACTTC. The chain links TRBV27 to TRBJ2-7; 11 bases fit TRBD2. With 4 bases clipped from V and 6 bases from J, the junction kept 11 bases outside the gene matches. The germline V gene encodes CDR1 MNHEY and CDR2 SMNVEV (reference sequence). The CDR3 extends over 16 amino acids.

The chain joins TRBV5-1 to TRBJ1-2; 7 nucleotides agree with TRBD1. The CDR3 loop spans 15 amino acids. The germline V gene has CDR1 SGHRS and CDR2 YFSETQ. The V gene end was trimmed by 3 bases and the J gene end by 3 bases; junction bases not matched to a gene: 8. This CDR3 is CASSSPTTGYYGYTF. CDR3 in DNA: TGCGCCAGCAGCTCCCCAACGACAGGGTACTATGGCTACACCTTC.